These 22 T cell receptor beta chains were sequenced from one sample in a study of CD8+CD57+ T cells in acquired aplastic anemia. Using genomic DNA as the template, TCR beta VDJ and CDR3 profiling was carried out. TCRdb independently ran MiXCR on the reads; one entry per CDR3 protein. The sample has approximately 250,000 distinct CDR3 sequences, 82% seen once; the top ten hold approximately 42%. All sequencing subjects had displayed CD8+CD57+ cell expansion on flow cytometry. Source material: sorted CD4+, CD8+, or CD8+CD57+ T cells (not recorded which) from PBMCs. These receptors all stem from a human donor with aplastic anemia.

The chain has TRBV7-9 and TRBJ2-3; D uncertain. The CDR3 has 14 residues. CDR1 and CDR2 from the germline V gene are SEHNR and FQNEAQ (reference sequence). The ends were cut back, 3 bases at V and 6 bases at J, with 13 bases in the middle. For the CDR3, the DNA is TGTGCCAGCAGCTTTGCGAGAGGTCGCGATACGCAGTATTTT. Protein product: CASSFARGRDTQYF.

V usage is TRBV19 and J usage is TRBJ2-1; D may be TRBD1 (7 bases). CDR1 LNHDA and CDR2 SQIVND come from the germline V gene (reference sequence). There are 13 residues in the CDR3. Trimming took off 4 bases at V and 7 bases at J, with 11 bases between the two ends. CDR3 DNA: TGTGCCAGTAGTACGGAGGGACAGAATGAGCAGTTCTTC. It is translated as CASSTEGQNEQFF.

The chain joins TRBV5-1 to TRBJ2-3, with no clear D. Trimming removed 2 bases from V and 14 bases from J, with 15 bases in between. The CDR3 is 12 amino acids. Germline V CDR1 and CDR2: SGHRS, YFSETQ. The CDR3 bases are TGCGCCAGCAGCTTTCCGGGCAAAGAGACGTATTTT. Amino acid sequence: CASSFPGKETYF.

The CDR3 sequence: CASSADGSYNEQFF. In DNA, the CDR3 is TGCGCCAGCAGTGCCGACGGTTCCTACAATGAGCAGTTCTTC. The V gene is TRBV10-2, the J gene TRBJ2-1; no definite D call. Trimming took off 4 bases at V and 1 base at J, with 8 bases between the two ends. The CDR3 totals 14 residues. The germline CDR1 and CDR2 sequences are WSHSY and SAAADI.

The CDR3 here is CASSLQGTWGETQYEQYV. Written as DNA, the CDR3 is TGTGCCAGCAGCTTACAGGGGACCTGGGGAGAGACTCAGTACGAGCAGTACGTC. The gene calls are TRBV7-3 and TRBJ2-7; the D gene is possibly TRBD1 (6 bases). CDR3 length: 18 residues. The germline V gene encodes CDR1 SGHTA and CDR2 FQGTGA. V gave up 2 bases and J gave up 4 bases, with 24 bases separating them.

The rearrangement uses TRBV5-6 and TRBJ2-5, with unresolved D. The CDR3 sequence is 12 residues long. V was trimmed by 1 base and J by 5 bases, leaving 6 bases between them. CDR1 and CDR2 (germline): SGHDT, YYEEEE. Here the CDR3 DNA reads TGTGCCAGCAGCTTGAGATCGGAGACCCAGTACTTC. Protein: CASSLRSETQYF.

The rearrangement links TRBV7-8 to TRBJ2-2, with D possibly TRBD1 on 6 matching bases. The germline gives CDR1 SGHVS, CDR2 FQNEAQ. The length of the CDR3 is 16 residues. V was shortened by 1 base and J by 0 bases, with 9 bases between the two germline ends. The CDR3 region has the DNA TGTGCCAGCAGCTTAGAGGGGGACCCGAACACCGGGGAGCTGTTTTTT. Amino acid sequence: CASSLEGDPNTGELFF.

CDR3 in amino acids: CATSDFSGEQINEKLFF. CDR3 nucleotides: TGTGCCACCAGTGATTTTTCAGGAGAACAAATTAATGAAAAACTGTTTTTT. This chain connects TRBV24-1 to TRBJ1-4; D not resolved. The germline CDR1 and CDR2 sequences are KGHDR and SFDVKD. V was shortened by 1 base and J by 4 bases, with 15 bases between the two germline ends. The CDR3 is made up of 17 amino acids.

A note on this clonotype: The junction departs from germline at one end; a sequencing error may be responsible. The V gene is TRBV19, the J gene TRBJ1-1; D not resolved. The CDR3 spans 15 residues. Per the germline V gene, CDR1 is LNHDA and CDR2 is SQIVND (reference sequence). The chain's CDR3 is CASSIASRANNEPFF. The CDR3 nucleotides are TGTGCCAGTAGTATAGCTAGCAGAGCCAACAATGAGCCGTTCTTC.

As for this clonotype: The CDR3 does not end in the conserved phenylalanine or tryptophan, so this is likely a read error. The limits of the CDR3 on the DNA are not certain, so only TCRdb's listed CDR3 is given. The CDR3 spells CASSYAGSHGQNV. The V gene is TRBV7-9, the J gene TRBJ2-1; the DNA was not compared with TRBD2, the D call given in the table. Germline-derived CDR1 and CDR2 are SEHNR and FQNEAQ (reference sequence). Termini included, the CDR3 measures 13 amino acids.

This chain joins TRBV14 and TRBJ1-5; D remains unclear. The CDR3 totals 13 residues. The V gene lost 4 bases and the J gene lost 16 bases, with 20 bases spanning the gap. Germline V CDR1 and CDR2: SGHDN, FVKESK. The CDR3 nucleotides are TGTGCCAGCAGCCTAGATCTTCACGGAGCCATTCATTTT. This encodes CASSLDLHGAIHF.

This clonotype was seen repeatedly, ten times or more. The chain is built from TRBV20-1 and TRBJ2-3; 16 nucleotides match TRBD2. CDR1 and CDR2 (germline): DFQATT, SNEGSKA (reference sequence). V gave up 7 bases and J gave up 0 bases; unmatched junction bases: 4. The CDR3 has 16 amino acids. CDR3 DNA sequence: TGCAGTGGGGGACTAGCGGGGGGGGGTAGCACAGATACGCAGTATTTT. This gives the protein CSGGLAGGGSTDTQYF.

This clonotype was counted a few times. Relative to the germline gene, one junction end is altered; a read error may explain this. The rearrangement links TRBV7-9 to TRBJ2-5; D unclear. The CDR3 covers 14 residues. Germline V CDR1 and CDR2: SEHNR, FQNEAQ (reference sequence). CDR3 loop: CASSNQRETQTFGF. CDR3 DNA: TGTGCCAGCAGCAACCAGAGAGAGACCCAGACCTTCGGGTTC.

As DNA, the CDR3 is TGTGCCAGCAGCGTAGAGGACTACCCCCTTGAGAACACTGAAGCTTTCTTT. It yields the protein CASSVEDYPLENTEAFF. The rearrangement joins TRBV7-3 to TRBJ1-1; D is undetermined. Germline CDR1 and CDR2: SGHTA and FQGTGA. This CDR3 has 17 residues. The V and J ends lost 5 bases and 1 base respectively, with 20 bases between them.

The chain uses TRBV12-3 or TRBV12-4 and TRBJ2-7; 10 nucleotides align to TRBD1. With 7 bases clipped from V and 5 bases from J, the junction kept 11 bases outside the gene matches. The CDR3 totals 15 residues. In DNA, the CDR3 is TGTGCCAGCAACCCTCAGGGGGGACAGGGGAACGAGCAGTACTTC. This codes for CASNPQGGQGNEQYF.

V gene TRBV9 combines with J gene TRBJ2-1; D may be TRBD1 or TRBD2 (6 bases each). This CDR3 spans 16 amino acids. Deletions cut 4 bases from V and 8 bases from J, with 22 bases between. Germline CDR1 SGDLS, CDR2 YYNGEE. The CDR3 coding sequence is TGTGCCAGCAGCTTTCAGAGCAGAGGGGGGAGCGATGAGCAGTTCTTC. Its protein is CASSFQSRGGSDEQFF.

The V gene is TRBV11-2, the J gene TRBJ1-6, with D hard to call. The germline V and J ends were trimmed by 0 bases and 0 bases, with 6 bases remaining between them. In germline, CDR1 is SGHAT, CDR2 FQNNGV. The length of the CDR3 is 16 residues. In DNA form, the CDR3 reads TGTGCCAGCAGCTTAGATCTGACCTCCTATAATTCACCCCTCCACTTT. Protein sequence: CASSLDLTSYNSPLHF.

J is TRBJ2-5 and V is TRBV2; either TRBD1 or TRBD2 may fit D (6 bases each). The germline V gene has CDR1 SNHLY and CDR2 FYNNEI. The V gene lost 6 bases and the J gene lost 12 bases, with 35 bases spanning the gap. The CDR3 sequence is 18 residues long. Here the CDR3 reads CASRDGGTDTGRFGPEYF. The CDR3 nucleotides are TGTGCCAGCAGGGACGGGGGCACAGATACGGGGCGTTTTGGCCCAGAGTACTTC.

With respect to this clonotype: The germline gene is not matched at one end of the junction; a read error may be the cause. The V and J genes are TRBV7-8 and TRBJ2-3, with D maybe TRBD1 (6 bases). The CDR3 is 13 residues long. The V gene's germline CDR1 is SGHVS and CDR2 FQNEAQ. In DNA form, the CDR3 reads TGTGCCAGCGGCTTAGGGGGAAGTCCTAAGCCGTATTTT. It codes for CASGLGGSPKPYF. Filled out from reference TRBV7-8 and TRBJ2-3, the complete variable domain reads GAGVSQSPRYKVAKRGQDVALRCDPISGHVSLFWYQQALGQGPEFLTYFQNEAQLDKSGLPSDRFFAERPEGSVSTLKIQRTQQEDSAVYLCASGLGGSPKPYFGPGTRLTVL.

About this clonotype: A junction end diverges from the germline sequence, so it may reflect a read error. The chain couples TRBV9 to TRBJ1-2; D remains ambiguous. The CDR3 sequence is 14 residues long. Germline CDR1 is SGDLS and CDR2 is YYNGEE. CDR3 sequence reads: CVSSVGSEAYCFTF. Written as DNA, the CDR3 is TGTGTCAGCAGCGTTGGGTCAGAGGCCTATTGCTTTACCTTC. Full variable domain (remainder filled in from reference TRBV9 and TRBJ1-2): DSGVTQTPKHLITATGQRVTLRCSPRSGDLSVYWYQQSLDQGLQFLIQYYNGEERAKGNILERFSAQQFPDLHSELNLSSLELGDSALYFCVSSVGSEAYCFTFGSGTRLTVV.

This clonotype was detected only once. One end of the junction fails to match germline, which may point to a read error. In nucleotides, the CDR3 is TGTGCCAGCAACGTAGCGGGGAACACCGGTGCGCTGTATTTT. It is translated as CASNVAGNTGALYF. J is TRBJ2-2 and V is TRBV7-2; 8 bases are a match to TRBD2. CDR1 SGHTA and CDR2 FQGNSA come from the germline V gene. The CDR3 totals 14 residues.

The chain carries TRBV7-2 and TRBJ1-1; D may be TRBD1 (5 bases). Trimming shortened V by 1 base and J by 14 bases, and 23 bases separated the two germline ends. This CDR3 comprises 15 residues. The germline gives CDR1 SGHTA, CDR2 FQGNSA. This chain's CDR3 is CASSLGSSSGETQFF. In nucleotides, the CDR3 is TGTGCCAGCAGCTTAGGGTCCAGCTCGGGGGAGACCCAGTTCTTT.